The 27 T cell receptor beta chains listed next were all sequenced from one sample in a study of Graves' ophthalmopathy and Graves' hyperthyroidism. Investigators amplified TCR beta CDR3 regions from RNA transcripts. An initial RT-PCR round employing HTBI primers preceded a second-round multiplex PCR. TCRdb re-called the multiplex PCR reads through MiXCR, storing one row per CDR3 protein. The sample contains about 620,000 distinct CDR3 sequences, around a fifth of which appear only once. Sequenced material: peripheral blood. These receptors were obtained from a woman between 18 and 29 years old with stable Graves' hyperthyroidism. Some clones in this sample may be carry-over from other donors' samples.

This clonotype was counted many times. The V and J genes are TRBV6-1 and TRBJ1-1; D gene unclear. Germline CDR1 is MNHNS and CDR2 is SASEGT. Trimming took 7 bases from V and 1 from J, leaving 13 bases between them. The CDR3 has 14 amino acids. The chain's CDR3 is CASIPTGSNTEAFF. For the CDR3, the DNA is TGTGCCAGCATCCCCACGGGATCGAACACTGAAGCTTTCTTT.

This clonotype was observed a handful of times. The V call is TRBV10-1, the J call TRBJ1-5; possible D gene TRBD1, 5 bases. V was cut by 7 bases and J by 2 bases, with 12 bases left in between. The CDR3 loop spans 14 amino acids. Germline CDR1 is WNHNN and CDR2 is SYGVQD (reference sequence). The CDR3 DNA follows: TGCGCCAGCAACGGGGCTTGGGGCAATCAGCCCCAGCATTTT. It specifies CASNGAWGNQPQHF.

Many counts were recorded for this clonotype. The rearrangement uses TRBV20-1 and TRBJ2-2; 8 nucleotides match TRBD2. With V trimmed by 0 bases and J by 5 bases, 5 bases remained unmatched. Germline V CDR1 and CDR2: DFQATT, SNEGSKA (reference sequence). CDR3 length: 15 amino acids. The CDR3 DNA sequence: TGCAGTGCTAGAGAGAGCGGGAGTGGTACCGGGGAGCTGTTTTTT. Translated: CSARESGSGTGELFF.

The V and J genes are TRBV19 and TRBJ1-5; D might be TRBD1 (6 bases). Trimming shortened V by 3 bases and J by 13 bases, and 19 bases separated the two germline ends. The CDR3 is 14 residues long. CDR1 is LNHDA, CDR2 SQIVND, per germline (reference sequence). CDR3 coding DNA: TGTGCCAGTAGTATCGGACTCAGGGGAAGGGCTCAGCATTTT. Protein product: CASSIGLRGRAQHF.

This clonotype was counted ten times or more. The rearrangement uses TRBV5-1 and TRBJ2-2; D is undetermined. V shed 1 base and J shed 0 bases, with 7 bases lying between them. CDR1 and CDR2 from the germline V gene are SGHRS and YFSETQ. This CDR3 is built from 15 residues. The CDR3 region is CASSLSTTNTGELFF. CDR3 sequence (DNA): TGCGCCAGCAGCTTGTCAACAACGAACACCGGGGAGCTGTTTTTT.

This clonotype occurred many times. The J gene is TRBJ1-1, the V gene TRBV12-5; D not resolved. The CDR3 contains 16 residues. Germline CDR1 LGHNT, CDR2 FRNRAP. V was cut by 0 bases and J by 0 bases, with 11 bases left in between. CDR3 sequence (DNA): TGTGCTAGTGGTTTGGTCCTCCGGGATTTGAACACTGAAGCTTTCTTT. It encodes CASGLVLRDLNTEAFF.

This chain's CDR3 is CASSNRGGSYNSPLHF. The CDR3 nucleotides are TGTGCCAGCAGTAACAGGGGTGGGTCCTATAATTCACCCCTCCACTTT. The genes are TRBV27 and TRBJ1-6; 7 nucleotides align to TRBD1. The CDR3 consists of 16 residues. V was pared by 5 bases and J by 1 base, with 5 bases of the junction left unmatched. Per the germline V gene, CDR1 is MNHEY and CDR2 is SMNVEV (reference sequence).

Regarding this clonotype: An end of the junction differs from the germline gene, which may be a read error. The chain combines TRBV12-3 or TRBV12-4 with TRBJ1-1, with D tentatively TRBD1 (5 bases). The CDR3 is 14 residues long. In DNA form, the CDR3 reads TGTGCCAGCATTTTCGGGGGAACGTACACTGATGCTTTCTTT. As protein: CASIFGGTYTDAFF.

A note on this clonotype: This clone may be a read error of a much larger clone one base away. The conserved closing phenylalanine or tryptophan is absent in this CDR3, likely reflecting a read error. J is TRBJ1-3 and V is TRBV20-1, with D hard to call. The CDR3 is 15 residues long. Germline CDR1 reads DFQATT; CDR2 reads SNEGSKA (reference sequence). Trimming removed 0 bases at V and 0 bases at J, with 9 bases between. CDR3 amino acids: CSARDPRTSGNTIYL. The CDR3 region has the DNA TGCAGTGCTAGAGACCCCCGCACCTCTGGAAACACCATATATTTG.

There are many counts of this clonotype. The V call is TRBV18, the J call TRBJ2-5, with D tentatively TRBD1 (5 bases). Per germline, CDR1 KGHSH and CDR2 LQKENI. Trimming took 5 bases from V and 4 from J, leaving 11 bases between them. The CDR3 extends over 13 amino acids. CDR3: CASSSDQGETQYF. CDR3 nucleotides: TGTGCCAGCTCATCGGACCAGGGAGAGACCCAGTACTTC.

The chain employs TRBV20-1 and TRBJ1-5; 9 bases align to TRBD1. The CDR3 spans 18 residues. V dropped 0 bases and J dropped 0; count of bases not matched to a gene: 9. CDR1 and CDR2 (germline): DFQATT, SNEGSKA (reference sequence). CDR3 sequence: CSARDLGQGAYSNQPQHF. The CDR3 DNA follows: TGCAGTGCTAGAGATCTGGGACAGGGCGCTTATAGCAATCAGCCCCAGCATTTT.

V usage is TRBV7-3 and J usage is TRBJ2-5, with TRBD2 identical over 10 bases. V shed 0 bases, J shed 5 bases, and the junction held 6 bases outside the gene matches. This CDR3 is 16 amino acids long. Germline lookup yields CDR1 SGHTA and CDR2 FQGTGA. The CDR3 protein is CASSLTERGGTETQYF. The CDR3 DNA is TGTGCCAGCAGCTTAACCGAGCGGGGGGGCACGGAGACCCAGTACTTC.

V gene TRBV6-5 combines with J gene TRBJ1-5, with D unresolved. The CDR3 extends over 15 amino acids. The V gene's germline CDR1 is MNHEY and CDR2 SVGAGI. Trimming took 2 bases from V and 2 from J, leaving 10 bases between them. CDR3 sequence reads: CASSYDSAGNQPQHF. CDR3 DNA sequence: TGTGCCAGCAGTTACGACTCTGCGGGCAATCAGCCCCAGCATTTT.

This clonotype was counted at least ten times. The rearrangement joins TRBV6-5 to TRBJ2-7, with TRBD2 matching 8 bases. Trimming removed 5 bases from V and 0 bases from J; junction bases left unmatched: 6. The CDR3 consists of 15 residues. Looked up from germline, CDR1 is MNHEY and CDR2 is SVGAGI. The CDR3 spells CASSQSSGGSYEQYF. CDR3 nucleotides: TGTGCCAGCAGTCAGTCGAGCGGGGGCTCCTACGAGCAGTACTTC.

The V gene is TRBV20-1, the J gene TRBJ2-2, with D unresolved. The V gene lost 6 bases and the J gene lost 1 base, with 12 bases spanning the gap. This CDR3 has 14 residues. The V gene's germline CDR1 is DFQATT and CDR2 SNEGSKA (reference sequence). This chain's CDR3 is CSAIERRNTGELFF. CDR3 bases: TGCAGTGCCATCGAGAGGAGGAACACCGGGGAGCTGTTTTTT.

The CDR3 loop is CASYPAGTGSVNYGYTF. The CDR3 region has the DNA TGTGCCAGCTACCCCGCCGGGACAGGGAGTGTTAACTATGGCTACACCTTC. The chain has TRBV27 and TRBJ1-2; the match to TRBD1 covers 9 bases. CDR3 length equals 17 residues. V shed 8 bases and J 1 base; nucleotides not matched to a gene: 14. The germline CDR1 and CDR2 sequences are MNHEY and SMNVEV (reference sequence).

This clonotype was observed at least ten times. The J gene is TRBJ2-4, the V gene TRBV18; 10 positions match TRBD2. Germline-derived CDR1 and CDR2 are KGHSH and LQKENI. V lost 4 bases to trimming and J lost 7 bases; unmatched junction nucleotides: 16. This CDR3 has 18 amino acids. CDR3 in DNA: TGTGCCAGCTCACTACTGAGCGGGACTAGCGAAAACCCCAACATTCAGTACTTC. It yields the protein CASSLLSGTSENPNIQYF.

This clonotype was found many times. The chain links TRBV27 to TRBJ2-7; a possible D gene is TRBD2 (7 bases). Trimming took 4 bases from V and 7 from J, leaving 20 bases between them. The CDR3 loop spans 15 amino acids. From germline, CDR1 is MNHEY and CDR2 SMNVEV (reference sequence). The CDR3 reads CASSSPGAGAGEQYF. The CDR3 bases are TGTGCCAGCAGTTCCCCAGGGGCGGGGGCGGGTGAGCAGTACTTC.

This clonotype has at least ten counts. The genes are TRBV28 and TRBJ2-7, with 7 bases fitting TRBD2. Trimming took 3 bases from V and 2 from J; bases not matched to a gene: 7. Germline V gene data show CDR1 as MDHEN and CDR2 as SYDVKM. The CDR3 loop spans 15 amino acids. The CDR3 bases are TGTGCCAGCAGTTTGAACTGGGGAGGGACCTACGAGCAGTACTTC. Its translation is CASSLNWGGTYEQYF.

This clonotype was detected only a few times. The chain combines TRBV3-1 with TRBJ2-3, with 8 bases aligning to TRBD2. Germline V CDR1 and CDR2: LGHDT, YNNKEL (reference sequence). The CDR3 spans 16 residues. With V trimmed by 5 bases and J by 0 bases, 7 bases remained unmatched. CDR3 in DNA: TGTGCCAGCAGCTATACTAGCGGACCTAGCACAGATACGCAGTATTTT. It specifies CASSYTSGPSTDTQYF.

This clonotype was observed at least ten times. V and J are TRBV3-1 and TRBJ2-5; TRBD2 agrees at 7 bases. The J segment lost 2 bases and the V segment lost 5 bases, leaving 14 bases of the junction unmatched. From germline, CDR1 is LGHDT and CDR2 YNNKEL (reference sequence). The CDR3 spans 17 residues. The CDR3 region is CASSSGLGGGNQETQYF. The DNA of the CDR3 is TGTGCCAGCAGCTCCGGGCTGGGCGGGGGAAATCAAGAGACCCAGTACTTC.

This clonotype was found many times. The chain recombines TRBV6-5 with TRBJ1-1; D is unresolved. V lost 0 bases and J 4 bases, leaving 9 bases between the germline ends. Germline assignment: CDR1 MNHEY and CDR2 SVGAGI. The length of the CDR3 is 14 residues. CDR3 nucleotides: TGTGCCAGCAGTTACTCAAGGTGGGGCACTGAAGCTTTCTTT. The encoded protein is CASSYSRWGTEAFF.

The rearrangement joins TRBV30 to TRBJ2-7; no firm D call. CDR3 size: 12 residues. V was clipped by 5 bases and J by 4 bases, with 12 bases between them. The germline CDR1 and CDR2 sequences are GTSNPN and SVGIG (reference sequence). CDR3 DNA sequence: TGTGCCTGGGGGAAGGGAAGTTACGAGCAGTACTTC. This encodes CAWGKGSYEQYF.

This clonotype has a count of ten or more. V usage is TRBV9 and J usage is TRBJ2-7, with D hard to call. The CDR3 has 13 residues. Germline V gives CDR1 SGDLS, CDR2 YYNGEE. V was clipped by 0 bases and J by 2 bases, with 6 bases between them. In DNA, the CDR3 is TGTGCCAGCAGCGTAGGTAGCACCTACGAGCAGTACTTC. Its protein product is CASSVGSTYEQYF.

This rearrangement joins TRBV7-6 to TRBJ2-7; tentative D call: TRBD2 (5 bases). The CDR3 spans 15 residues. Germline CDR1 reads SGHVS; CDR2 reads FNYEAQ. V lost 3 bases, J lost 0 bases, and 12 bases lay in between. The CDR3 region is CASSLSGSPSYEQYF. DNA of the CDR3: TGTGCCAGCAGCTTGTCTGGGAGTCCCTCCTACGAGCAGTACTTC.

This clonotype was seen many times. The chain has TRBV28 and TRBJ2-7, with D unclear. CDR1 is MDHEN and CDR2 is SYDVKM in the germline V gene. The CDR3 totals 13 residues. Trimming pared 2 bases from V and 1 base from J, leaving 6 bases between. DNA for the CDR3: TGTGCCAGCAGTTTAAGAGTGTCCTACGAGCAGTACTTC. Its translation is CASSLRVSYEQYF.

This clonotype has a handful of counts. The chain uses TRBV7-8 and TRBJ2-5, with D tentatively TRBD1 or TRBD2 (5 bases each). Germline CDR1 SGHVS, CDR2 FQNEAQ. The length of the CDR3 is 15 residues. Trimming pared 3 bases from V and 7 bases from J, leaving 18 bases between. The CDR3 spells CASSLAPGQGPTQYF. For the CDR3, the DNA is TGTGCCAGCAGCTTGGCCCCGGGGCAGGGACCGACCCAGTACTTC. The complete variable domain, with remaining parts taken from reference TRBV7-8 and TRBJ2-5, reads GAGVSQSPRYKVAKRGQDVALRCDPISGHVSLFWYQQALGQGPEFLTYFQNEAQLDKSGLPSDRFFAERPEGSVSTLKIQRTQQEDSAVYLCASSLAPGQGPTQYFGPGTRLLVL.